Listed below are T cell receptor beta chains from one sample, sequenced in a study of TIL therapy for anti-PD-1-resistant metastatic lung cancer. The protocol was immunoSEQ multiplex PCR, while the TCRdb copy is restricted to in-frame clones and leaves out a portion. Seen here are about 60,000 clones, about nine tenths observed once, and the top ten hold 2.6%. The sample in question was blood, obtained at baseline. The receptors here all came from a person aged 25 to 79 with non-small cell lung cancer. The CDR3 runs from the conserved cysteine through the conserved F or W. The D gene is left open where the match is weak. Clone size is not always given. Where it is, it says once, few, many or a class for expanded clones.

TRBJ2-1 NA NA TRBV5-4 CASSTGGPAASYNEQFF TGTGCCAGCAGCACTGGGGGGCCAGCGGCCTCCTACAATGAGCAGTTCTTC
TRBJ2-1 NA NA TRBV19 CASSGGIGPYNEQFF TGTGCCAGTAGTGGTGGTATAGGACCCTACAATGAGCAGTTCTTC
TRBJ2-5 NA NA TRBV12-3/TRBV12-4 CASRTGPAETQYF TGTGCCAGCAGGACAGGCCCCGCGGAGACCCAGTACTTC
TRBJ1-4 NA NA TRBV28 CASSRGFNEKLFF TGTGCCAGCAGTCGGGGCTTTAATGAAAAACTGTTTTTT
TRBJ1-5 NA NA TRBV30 CAWSVLNSNQPQHF TGTGCCTGGAGTGTACTGAACAGCAATCAGCCCCAGCATTTT
TRBJ2-1 NA NA TRBV6-6 CASSYEGNYNEQFF TGTGCCAGCAGTTACGAGGGTAACTACAATGAGCAGTTCTTC
TRBJ2-7 NA NA TRBV23-1 CASSHRDVPYEQYF TGCGCCAGCAGTCACCGGGACGTGCCCTACGAGCAGTACTTC
TRBJ1-1 TRBD1 NA TRBV2 CASSQDRATEAFF TGTGCCAGCAGTCAAGACAGGGCCACTGAAGCTTTCTTT
TRBJ1-4 TRBD1 NA TRBV28 CASSPGGQEEKLFF TGTGCCAGCAGTCCAGGGGGTCAGGAGGAAAAACTGTTTTTT
TRBJ1-1 NA NA TRBV19 CASRFGTMNTEAFF TGTGCCAGTAGGTTCGGGACAATGAACACTGAAGCTTTCTTT
TRBJ1-3 TRBD1 NA TRBV28 CASSPGQGGTSGNTIYF TGTGCCAGCAGTCCCGGACAGGGAGGAACTTCTGGAAACACCATATATTTT
TRBJ1-3 NA NA TRBV28 CASIRTGISGNTIYF TGTGCCAGCATCCGGACGGGTATCTCTGGAAACACCATATATTTT
TRBJ1-6 NA NA TRBV2 CASMLSGATFSPLHF TGTGCCAGCATGTTGAGCGGGGCTACCTTTTCACCCCTCCACTTT
TRBJ2-5 NA NA TRBV2 CASSVNGRETQYF TGTGCCAGCAGTGTCAACGGTAGGGAGACCCAGTACTTC
TRBJ2-3 TRBD2 once TRBV9 CASSVGLAGGPSTDTQYF TGTGCCAGCAGCGTAGGACTAGCGGGGGGGCCTAGCACAGATACGCAGTATTTT
TRBJ1-2 NA NA TRBV5-1 CASSLDGNYGYTF TGCGCCAGCAGCTTGGACGGTAACTATGGCTACACCTTC
TRBJ1-2 NA NA TRBV6-5 CASTGALTYGYTF TGTGCCAGCACAGGGGCGCTGACCTATGGCTACACCTTC
TRBJ2-7 TRBD2 NA TRBV5-4 CASSSLTSGDYEQYF TGTGCCAGCAGCTCATTAACTAGCGGGGACTACGAGCAGTACTTC
TRBJ2-3 NA once TRBV5-4 CASSLSSGLGTDTQYF TGTGCCAGCAGCTTGTCCAGCGGGTTAGGCACAGATACGCAGTATTTT
TRBJ1-1 NA NA TRBV4-1 CASSQGGKGRVNTEAFF TGCGCCAGCAGCCAAGGCGGGAAAGGCAGGGTGAACACTGAAGCTTTCTTT
TRBJ1-5 NA once TRBV6-1 CASSEGAQPQHF TGTGCCAGCAGTGAGGGGGCCCAGCCCCAGCATTTT
TRBJ1-5 NA NA TRBV28 CASRPPQGLNQPQHF TGTGCCAGCAGGCCCCCGCAAGGACTTAATCAGCCCCAGCATTTT
TRBJ1-2 NA NA TRBV19 CASSRDATYGYTF TGTGCCAGTAGTAGGGACGCGACCTATGGCTACACCTTC
TRBJ1-1 TRBD1 NA TRBV9 CASTQNPTGGFTEAFF TGTGCCAGCACCCAAAACCCGACAGGGGGTTTTACTGAAGCTTTCTTT
TRBJ1-4 NA NA TRBV6-5 CASSYSPRSNEKLFF TGTGCCAGCAGTTACTCTCCACGGAGTAATGAAAAACTGTTTTTT
TRBJ1-6 NA NA TRBV1 CTSSQRRINNSPLHF TGCACCAGCAGCCAAAGGCGAATCAATAATTCACCCCTCCACTTT
TRBJ2-1 TRBD1 NA TRBV7-9 CASSSGQSEQFF TGTGCCAGCAGCTCGGGACAGTCTGAGCAGTTCTTC
TRBJ1-1 TRBD1 once TRBV6-5 CASSYSDRGRTEAFF TGTGCCAGCAGTTACTCGGACAGGGGGCGCACTGAAGCTTTCTTT
TRBJ1-4 TRBD1 once TRBV5-5 CASSRGQGNEKLFF TGTGCCAGCAGCCGGGGACAGGGGAATGAAAAACTGTTTTTT
TRBJ2-1 NA NA TRBV29-1 CSVRRATGTLQDEQFF TGCAGCGTGCGACGCGCGACTGGGACCCTCCAGGATGAGCAGTTCTTC
TRBJ2-7 TRBD2 few TRBV6-5 CASSSLGGYYEQYF TGTGCCAGCAGTTCTCTCGGGGGGTACTACGAGCAGTACTTC
TRBJ2-7 TRBD1 few TRBV27 CASSRQGRGYEQYF TGTGCCAGCAGTCGACAGGGTCGAGGCTACGAGCAGTACTTC
TRBJ1-2 TRBD1 NA TRBV29-1 CSVGVQGVKGYTF TGCAGCGTTGGGGTGCAGGGGGTTAAGGGCTACACCTTC